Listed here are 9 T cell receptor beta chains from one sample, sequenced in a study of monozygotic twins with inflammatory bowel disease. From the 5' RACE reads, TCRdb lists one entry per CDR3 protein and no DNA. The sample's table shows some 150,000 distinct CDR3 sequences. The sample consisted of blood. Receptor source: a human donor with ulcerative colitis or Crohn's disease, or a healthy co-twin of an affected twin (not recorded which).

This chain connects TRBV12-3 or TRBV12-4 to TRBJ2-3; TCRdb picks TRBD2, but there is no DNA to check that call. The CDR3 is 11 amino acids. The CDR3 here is CATAIADTQYF.

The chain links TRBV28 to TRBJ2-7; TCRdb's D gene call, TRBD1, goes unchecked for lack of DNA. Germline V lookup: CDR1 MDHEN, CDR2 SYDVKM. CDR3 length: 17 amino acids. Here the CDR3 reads CASSPPNPTGGPYEQYF.

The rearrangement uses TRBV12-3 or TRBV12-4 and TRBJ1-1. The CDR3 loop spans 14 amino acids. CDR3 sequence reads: CASSLLSGFAEAFF.

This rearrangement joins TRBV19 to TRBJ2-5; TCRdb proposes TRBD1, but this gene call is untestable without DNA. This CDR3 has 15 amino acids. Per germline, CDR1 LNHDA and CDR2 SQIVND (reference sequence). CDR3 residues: CASSLERVVGETQYF.

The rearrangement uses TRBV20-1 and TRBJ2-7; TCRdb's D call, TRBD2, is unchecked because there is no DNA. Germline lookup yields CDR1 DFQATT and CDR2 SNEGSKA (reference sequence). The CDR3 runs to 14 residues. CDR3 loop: CSARDPFGGGEQYF.

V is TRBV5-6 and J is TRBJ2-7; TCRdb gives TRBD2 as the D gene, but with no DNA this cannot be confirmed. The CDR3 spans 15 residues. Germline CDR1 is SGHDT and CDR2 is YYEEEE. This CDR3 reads CASRRGSGDSYEQYF.

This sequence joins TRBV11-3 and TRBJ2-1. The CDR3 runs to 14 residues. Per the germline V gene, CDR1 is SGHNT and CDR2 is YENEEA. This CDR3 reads CASSLDASDSEQFF.

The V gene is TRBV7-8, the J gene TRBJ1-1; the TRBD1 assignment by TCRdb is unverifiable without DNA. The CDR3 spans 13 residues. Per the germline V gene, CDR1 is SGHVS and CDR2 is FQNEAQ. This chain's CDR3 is CASSFGIRGEAFF.

This chain's CDR3 is CASSLMAGAEGYTF. This sequence joins TRBV27 and TRBJ1-2; the TCRdb call, TRBD1, lacks DNA for checking. The CDR3 consists of 14 residues. Germline V gives CDR1 MNHEY, CDR2 SMNVEV (reference sequence).